The 22 T cell receptor beta chains given below trace back to one sample, sequenced in a study of blood T cell repertoires in COVID-19. TCRdb's copy holds only in-frame clones and misses some; the assay was immunoSEQ multiplex PCR. The sample holds 200,000 to 300,000 clones, 70% to 85% seen once. The sample was peripheral blood. These TCRs come from a woman aged 80 or over with acute or convalescent COVID-19.

CDR3 bases: TGTGCCAGCCCCAGCGGCACCGGGGAGCTGTTTTTT. Residues: CASPSGTGELFF. The chain is built from TRBV18 and TRBJ2-2; D possibly corresponds to TRBD2 (5 bases). This CDR3 has 12 residues. Trimming stripped 8 bases from V and 4 bases from J, with 8 bases between. Germline values: CDR1 KGHSH, CDR2 LQKENI.

This clone came up once. The rearrangement links TRBV15 to TRBJ2-7; perhaps TRBD1 as D (5 bases). V shed 0 bases and J shed 0 bases, with 6 bases lying between them. The CDR3 runs 14 residues. Germline V gene data show CDR1 as LNHNV and CDR2 as YYDKDF (reference sequence). CDR3 sequence: CATSRDQGSYEQYF. As DNA, the CDR3 is TGTGCCACCAGCAGAGATCAGGGCTCCTACGAGCAGTACTTC.

The chain joins TRBV28 to TRBJ1-6, with D possibly being TRBD1 (5 bases). The CDR3 runs 16 residues. Deletions cut 3 bases from V and 5 bases from J, with 14 bases between. Germline V gene data show CDR1 as MDHEN and CDR2 as SYDVKM. In DNA, the CDR3 is TGTGCCAGCAGTTTCAGTCAGAACAGGAATAATTCACCCCTCCACTTT. Its protein is CASSFSQNRNNSPLHF.

The rearrangement links TRBV5-1 to TRBJ2-1, with 7 bases aligning to TRBD2. The CDR3 is 14 amino acids. The V and J ends lost 0 bases and 8 bases, in that order; junction bases with no gene match: 5. Germline CDR1 reads SGHRS; CDR2 reads YFSETQ. The DNA for the CDR3 is TGCGCCAGCAGCTTGGGTAGCGGGTGGGATGAGCAGTTCTTC. Amino acid sequence: CASSLGSGWDEQFF.

V and J are TRBV5-1 and TRBJ1-5; TRBD1 agrees at 8 bases. Losses at the gene ends were 0 bases for V and 6 bases for J; bases not matched to a gene: 5. Germline V gives CDR1 SGHRS, CDR2 YFSETQ. The CDR3 sequence is 15 residues long. The CDR3 DNA follows: TGCGCCAGCAGCTTGGAAACAGGGGGACGTCAGCCCCAGCATTTT. This translates into CASSLETGGRQPQHF.

The chain carries TRBV28 and TRBJ2-1; D is possibly TRBD2 (6 bases). The germline gives CDR1 MDHEN, CDR2 SYDVKM. CDR3 length: 15 amino acids. V was shortened by 1 base and J by 9 bases, with 16 bases between the two germline ends. The DNA of the CDR3 is TGTGCCAGCAGTTTATTTCCGCGGGGCCCACTTGAGCAGTTCTTC. This sequence encodes CASSLFPRGPLEQFF.

This sequence joins TRBV19 and TRBJ1-6; D possibly corresponds to TRBD1 (5 bases). Looked up from germline, CDR1 is LNHDA and CDR2 is SQIVND (reference sequence). The V gene lost 5 bases and the J gene lost 7 bases, with 15 bases spanning the gap. This CDR3 has 15 amino acids. The CDR3 here is CASSARVWANSPLHF. In DNA form, the CDR3 reads TGTGCCAGTAGTGCCAGGGTTTGGGCGAATTCACCCCTCCACTTT.

This clone appeared once. The chain uses TRBV5-1 and TRBJ1-1; possible D gene TRBD1, 6 bases. The CDR3 has 13 amino acids. The ends were cut back, 4 bases at V and 2 bases at J, with 9 bases in the middle. Germline V gene sequence: CDR1 SGHRS, CDR2 YFSETQ. The CDR3 region is CASSPGVNTEAFF. The CDR3 region has the DNA TGCGCCAGCAGCCCAGGGGTAAACACTGAAGCTTTCTTT.

The rearrangement uses TRBV6-1 and TRBJ1-1, with D hard to call. The CDR3 has 15 amino acids. Trimming removed 3 bases at V and 11 bases at J, with 22 bases between. Germline values: CDR1 MNHNS, CDR2 SASEGT. Here the CDR3 reads CASSEGGLGRNSAFF. The CDR3 DNA reads as TGTGCCAGCAGTGAGGGTGGGCTTGGTCGGAATTCTGCTTTCTTT.

The chain employs TRBV28 and TRBJ2-1; a weak D match, TRBD2 (5 bases). The V end lost 5 bases, the J end lost 6 bases, and 11 bases lay between the germline ends. CDR3 size: 13 residues. Germline-derived CDR1 and CDR2 are MDHEN and SYDVKM. In nucleotides, the CDR3 is TGTGCCAGCAGTGGGAGTCCGAGCAATGAGCAGTTCTTC. It yields the protein CASSGSPSNEQFF.

The chain has TRBV9 and TRBJ2-1; D may be TRBD1 (6 bases). Per germline, CDR1 SGDLS and CDR2 YYNGEE. This CDR3 region has 11 residues. The V and J ends lost 7 bases and 15 bases respectively, with 17 bases between them. The CDR3 coding sequence is TGTGCCAGCGCCCGCGACGGGGACACGTTCTTC. Its protein is CASARDGDTFF. The complete variable domain, with remaining parts taken from reference TRBV9 and TRBJ2-1, reads DSGVTQTPKHLITATGQRVTLRCSPRSGDLSVYWYQQSLDQGLQFLIQYYNGEERAKGNILERFSAQQFPDLHSELNLSSLELGDSALYFCASARDGDTFFGPGTRLTVL.

The chain joins TRBV2 to TRBJ2-3; 10 bases line up with TRBD2. This CDR3 comprises 17 residues. The germline gives CDR1 SNHLY, CDR2 FYNNEI. V gave up 3 bases and J gave up 4 bases; unmatched junction bases: 10. The CDR3 reads CASSESWSSGSPDTQYF. In nucleotides, the CDR3 is TGTGCCAGCAGTGAGAGTTGGTCTAGCGGGAGTCCAGATACGCAGTATTTT.

The table lists this clone with a few counts. The J gene is TRBJ2-7, the V gene TRBV2; no reliable D call. Trimming left V 6 bases short and J 2 bases short, with 5 bases between. Germline CDR1 and CDR2: SNHLY and FYNNEI. The CDR3 runs 11 residues. CDR3 sequence: CASRPAYEQYF. As DNA, the CDR3 is TGTGCCAGCAGGCCGGCCTACGAGCAGTACTTC.

This clone was counted a few times. The rearrangement links TRBV20-1 to TRBJ1-2; TRBD1 aligns across 8 bases. This CDR3 is built from 13 residues. Germline V gene data show CDR1 as DFQATT and CDR2 as SNEGSKA (reference sequence). V lost 3 bases and J lost 6; bases outside the gene matches: 6. CDR3 region: CSASETGANGYTF. DNA of the CDR3: TGCAGTGCTAGTGAGACAGGGGCCAATGGCTACACCTTC.

The chain combines TRBV5-1 with TRBJ2-7, with D possibly TRBD1 on 5 matching bases. The CDR3 consists of 15 residues. Trimming left V 4 bases short and J 2 bases short, with 16 bases between. The V gene's germline CDR1 is SGHRS and CDR2 YFSETQ. CDR3: CASSQAFGQTYEQYF. The CDR3 bases are TGCGCCAGCAGCCAGGCCTTCGGACAAACCTACGAGCAGTACTTC.

The chain joins TRBV6-5 to TRBJ1-6; 7 bases align to TRBD1. Trimming at V came to 8 bases and at J to 10 bases, leaving 5 bases not matched to a gene. The CDR3 loop spans 12 amino acids. The germline gives CDR1 MNHEY, CDR2 SVGAGI. In DNA form, the CDR3 reads TGTGCCAGCGGACAGGCTTTCTCACCCCTCCACTTT. This encodes CASGQAFSPLHF.

This clone was counted between two and nine times. V gene TRBV5-8 combines with J gene TRBJ1-2; 8 bases are a match to TRBD1. From germline, CDR1 is SGHTS and CDR2 YDEGEE. The CDR3 is made up of 15 amino acids. With 1 base clipped from V and 5 bases from J, the junction kept 7 bases outside the gene matches. DNA for the CDR3: TGTGCCAGCAGCTTGTCTGGGACAGGAATTTATGGCTACACCTTC. It encodes CASSLSGTGIYGYTF. The full variable domain, rest sourced from reference TRBV5-8 and TRBJ1-2, is EAGVTQSPTHLIKTRGQQATLRCSPISGHTSVYWYQQALGLGLQFLLWYDEGEERNRGNFPPRFSGRQFPNYSSELNVNALELEDSALYLCASSLSGTGIYGYTFGSGTRLTVV.

The chain couples TRBV7-3 to TRBJ2-3, with D unresolved. This CDR3 has 15 residues. V lost 4 bases and J 4 bases, leaving 15 bases between the germline ends. CDR1 SGHTA and CDR2 FQGTGA come from the germline V gene. CDR3 DNA: TGTGCCAGCAGCTCTAGACCGGCGAAGCCAGATACGCAGTATTTT. Its protein is CASSSRPAKPDTQYF.

V is TRBV5-1 and J is TRBJ2-1; 8 nucleotides line up with TRBD2. This CDR3 spans 15 amino acids. The V and J ends lost 3 bases and 1 base, in that order; junction bases with no gene match: 3. The germline CDR1 and CDR2 sequences are SGHRS and YFSETQ. The CDR3 nucleotides read TGCGCCAGCAGCTCCGTAGCGGGGTCCTACAATGAGCAGTTCTTC. Its protein product is CASSSVAGSYNEQFF.

The chain recombines TRBV3-1 (or the pseudogene TRBV3-2) with TRBJ2-1, with 8 bases matching TRBD2. The CDR3 has 16 residues. Germline CDR1 LGHDT, CDR2 YNNKEL (reference sequence). The junction had 8 bases not matched to a gene; V was cut back by 1 base and J by 6 bases. The CDR3 coding sequence is TGTGCCAGCAGCCAAGGTGGCGGGGGGACCTCCAATGAGCAGTTCTTC. Protein: CASSQGGGGTSNEQFF.

The chain carries TRBV18 and TRBJ2-7; tentatively, D is TRBD1 (6 bases). Germline CDR1 and CDR2: KGHSH and LQKENI. V lost 3 bases and J 0 bases, leaving 15 bases between the germline ends. The CDR3 is made up of 16 amino acids. In DNA form, the CDR3 reads TGTGCCAGCTCACCTCATAGCCGGGACACCTCCTACGAGCAGTACTTC. It codes for CASSPHSRDTSYEQYF.

The rearrangement joins TRBV6-5 to TRBJ2-2; 9 positions match TRBD2. The CDR3 spans 15 residues. Losses at the gene ends were 6 bases for V and 4 bases for J; bases not matched to a gene: 6. Per the germline V gene, CDR1 is MNHEY and CDR2 is SVGAGI. In nucleotides, the CDR3 is TGTGCCAGCAGAATAGCGGGGGAGGCCACCGGGGAGCTGTTTTTT. Protein: CASRIAGEATGELFF.